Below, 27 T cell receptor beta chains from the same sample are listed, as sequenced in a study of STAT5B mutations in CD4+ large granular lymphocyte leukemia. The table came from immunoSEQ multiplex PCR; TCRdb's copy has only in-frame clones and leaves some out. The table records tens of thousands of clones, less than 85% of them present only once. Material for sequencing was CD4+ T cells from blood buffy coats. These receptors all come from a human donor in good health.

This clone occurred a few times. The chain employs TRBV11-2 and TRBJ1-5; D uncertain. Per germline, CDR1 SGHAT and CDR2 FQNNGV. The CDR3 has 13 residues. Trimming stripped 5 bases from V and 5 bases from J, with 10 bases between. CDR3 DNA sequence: TGTGCCAGCAGCCTGACTGATGATCAGCCCCAGCATTTT. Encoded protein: CASSLTDDQPQHF.

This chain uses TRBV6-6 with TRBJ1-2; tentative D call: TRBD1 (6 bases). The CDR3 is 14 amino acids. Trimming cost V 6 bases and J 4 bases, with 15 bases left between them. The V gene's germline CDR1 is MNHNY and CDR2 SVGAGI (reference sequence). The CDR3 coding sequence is TGTGCCAGCAGCCCCCGGGGGGGCGGCTATGGCTACACCTTC. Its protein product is CASSPRGGGYGYTF.

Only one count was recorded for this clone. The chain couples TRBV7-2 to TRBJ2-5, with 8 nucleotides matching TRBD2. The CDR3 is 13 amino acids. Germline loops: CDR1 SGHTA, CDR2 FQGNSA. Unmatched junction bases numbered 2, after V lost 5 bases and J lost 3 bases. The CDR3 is CASSGTSKETQYF. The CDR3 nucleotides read TGTGCCAGCAGCGGGACTAGTAAAGAGACCCAGTACTTC. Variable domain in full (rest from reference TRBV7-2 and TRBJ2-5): GAGVSQSPSNKVTEKGKDVELRCDPISGHTALYWYRQSLGQGLEFLIYFQGNSAPDKSGLPSDRFSAERTGGSVSTLTIQRTQQEDSAVYLCASSGTSKETQYFGPGTRLLVL.

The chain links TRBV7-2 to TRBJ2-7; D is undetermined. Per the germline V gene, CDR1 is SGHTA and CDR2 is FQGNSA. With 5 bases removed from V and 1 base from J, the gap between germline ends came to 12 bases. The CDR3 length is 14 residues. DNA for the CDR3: TGTGCCAGCAGCCAACGGCATGGGTCCTACGAGCAGTACTTC. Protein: CASSQRHGSYEQYF. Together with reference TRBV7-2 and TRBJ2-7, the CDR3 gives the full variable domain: GAGVSQSPSNKVTEKGKDVELRCDPISGHTALYWYRQSLGQGLEFLIYFQGNSAPDKSGLPSDRFSAERTGGSVSTLTIQRTQQEDSAVYLCASSQRHGSYEQYFGPGTRLTVT.

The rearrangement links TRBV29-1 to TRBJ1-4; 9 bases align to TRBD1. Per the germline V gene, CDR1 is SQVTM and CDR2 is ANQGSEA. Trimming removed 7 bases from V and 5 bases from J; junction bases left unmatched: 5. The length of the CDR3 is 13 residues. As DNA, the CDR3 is TGCAGCGCCCTGGGACAGGGAAATGAAAAACTGTTTTTT. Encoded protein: CSALGQGNEKLFF. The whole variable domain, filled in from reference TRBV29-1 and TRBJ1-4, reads SAVISQKPSRDICQRGTSLTIQCQVDSQVTMMFWYRQQPGQSLTLIATANQGSEATYESGFVIDKFPISRPNLTFSTLTVSNMSPEDSSIYLCSALGQGNEKLFFGSGTQLSVL.

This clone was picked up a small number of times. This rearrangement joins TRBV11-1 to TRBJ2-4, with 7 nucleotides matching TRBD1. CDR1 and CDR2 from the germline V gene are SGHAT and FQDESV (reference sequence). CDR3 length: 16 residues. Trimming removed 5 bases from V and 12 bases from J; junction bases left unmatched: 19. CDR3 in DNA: TGTGCCAGCAGCCCTGGGACAGCAGAGAGGATGGGTCCTCAGTACTTC. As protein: CASSPGTAERMGPQYF.

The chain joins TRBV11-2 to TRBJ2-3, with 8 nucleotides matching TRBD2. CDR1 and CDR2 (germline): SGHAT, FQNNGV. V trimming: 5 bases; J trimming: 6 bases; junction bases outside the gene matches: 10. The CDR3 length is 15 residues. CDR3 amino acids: CASSHRREAGDTQYF. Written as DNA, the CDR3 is TGTGCCAGCAGCCATCGGCGGGAGGCAGGGGATACGCAGTATTTT.

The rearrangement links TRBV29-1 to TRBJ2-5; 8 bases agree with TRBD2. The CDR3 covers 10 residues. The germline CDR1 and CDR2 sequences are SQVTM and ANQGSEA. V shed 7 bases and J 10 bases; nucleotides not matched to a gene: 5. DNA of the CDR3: TGCAGCGGAACAAGCGGGGGCCAGTACTTC. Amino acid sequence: CSGTSGGQYF.

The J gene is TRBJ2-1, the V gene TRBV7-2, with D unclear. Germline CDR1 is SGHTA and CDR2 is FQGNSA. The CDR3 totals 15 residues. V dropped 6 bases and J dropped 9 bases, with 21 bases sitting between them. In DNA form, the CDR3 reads TGTGCCAGCAGTTATATAGTAGTCGCTATTGGTGAGCAGTTCTTC. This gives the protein CASSYIVVAIGEQFF.

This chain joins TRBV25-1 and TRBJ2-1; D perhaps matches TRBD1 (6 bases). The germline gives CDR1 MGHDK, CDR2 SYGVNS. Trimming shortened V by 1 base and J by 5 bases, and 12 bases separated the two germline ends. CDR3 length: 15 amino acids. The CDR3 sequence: CASSEFGTSHNEQFF. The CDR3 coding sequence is TGTGCCAGCAGTGAATTTGGGACAAGTCACAATGAGCAGTTCTTC.

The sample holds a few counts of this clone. The CDR3 bases are TGTGCCAGCAGCGCTGTGTACAATCAGCCCCAGCATTTT. Its translation is CASSAVYNQPQHF. This chain connects TRBV7-2 to TRBJ1-5; D call uncertain. This CDR3 comprises 13 residues. V dropped 5 bases and J dropped 3 bases, with 8 bases sitting between them. The germline CDR1 and CDR2 sequences are SGHTA and FQGNSA.

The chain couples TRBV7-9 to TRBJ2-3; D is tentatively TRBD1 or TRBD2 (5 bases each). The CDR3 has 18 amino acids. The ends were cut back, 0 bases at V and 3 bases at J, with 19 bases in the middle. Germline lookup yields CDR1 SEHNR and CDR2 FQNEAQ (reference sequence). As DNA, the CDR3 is TGTGCCAGCAGCTTAGCTACCCTCGGGGCGGGCCTAACAGATACGCAGTATTTT. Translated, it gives CASSLATLGAGLTDTQYF.

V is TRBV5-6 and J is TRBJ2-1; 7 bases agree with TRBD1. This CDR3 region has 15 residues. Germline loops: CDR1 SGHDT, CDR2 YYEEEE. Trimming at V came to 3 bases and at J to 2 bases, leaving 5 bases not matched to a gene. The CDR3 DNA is TGTGCCAGCAGCTCGGGACAGTTGCCCTACAATGAGCAGTTCTTC. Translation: CASSSGQLPYNEQFF.

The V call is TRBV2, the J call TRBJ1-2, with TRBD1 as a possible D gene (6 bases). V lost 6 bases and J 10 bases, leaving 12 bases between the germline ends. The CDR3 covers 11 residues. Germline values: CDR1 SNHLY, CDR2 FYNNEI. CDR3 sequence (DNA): TGTGCCAGCAGGAGGGACACCGCCTACACCTTC. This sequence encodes CASRRDTAYTF.

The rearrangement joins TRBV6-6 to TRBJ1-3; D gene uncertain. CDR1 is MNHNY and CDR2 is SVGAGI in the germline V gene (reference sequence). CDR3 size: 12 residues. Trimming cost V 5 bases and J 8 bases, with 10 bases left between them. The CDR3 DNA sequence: TGTGCCAGCAGTACCACGCGGGACACCATATATTTT. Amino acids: CASSTTRDTIYF.

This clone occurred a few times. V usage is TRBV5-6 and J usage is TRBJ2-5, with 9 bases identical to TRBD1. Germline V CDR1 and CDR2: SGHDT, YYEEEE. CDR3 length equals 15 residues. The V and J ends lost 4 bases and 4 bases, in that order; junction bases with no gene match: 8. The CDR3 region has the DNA TGTGCCAGCAGCCGCGGACAGGGGAAAGGAGAGACCCAGTACTTC. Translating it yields CASSRGQGKGETQYF.

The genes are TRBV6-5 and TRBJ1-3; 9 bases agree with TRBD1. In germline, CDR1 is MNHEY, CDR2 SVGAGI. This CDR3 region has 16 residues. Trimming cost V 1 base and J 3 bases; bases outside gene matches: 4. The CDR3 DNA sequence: TGTGCCAGCAGTTACTTACCGGACAGGGGTGGAAACACCATATATTTT. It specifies CASSYLPDRGGNTIYF.

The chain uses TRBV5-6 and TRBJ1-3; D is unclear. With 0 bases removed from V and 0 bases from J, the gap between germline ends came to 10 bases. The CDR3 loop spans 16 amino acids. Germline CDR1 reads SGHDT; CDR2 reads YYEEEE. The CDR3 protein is CASSLASRHSGNTIYF. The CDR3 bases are TGTGCCAGCAGCTTGGCCAGCCGTCACTCTGGAAACACCATATATTTT.

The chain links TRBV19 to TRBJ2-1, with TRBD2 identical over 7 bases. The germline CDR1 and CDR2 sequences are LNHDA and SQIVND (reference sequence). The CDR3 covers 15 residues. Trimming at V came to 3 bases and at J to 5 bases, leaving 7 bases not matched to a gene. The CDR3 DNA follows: TGTGCCAGTAGTATCAGGCCTAGCGGAGACAATGAGCAGTTCTTC. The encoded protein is CASSIRPSGDNEQFF.

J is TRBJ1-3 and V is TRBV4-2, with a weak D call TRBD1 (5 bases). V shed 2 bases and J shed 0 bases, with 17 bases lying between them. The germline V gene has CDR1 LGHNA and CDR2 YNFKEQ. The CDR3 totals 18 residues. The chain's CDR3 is CASSQSARGDTSGNTIYF. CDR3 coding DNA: TGTGCCAGCAGCCAATCAGCGAGGGGCGATACCTCTGGAAACACCATATATTTT.

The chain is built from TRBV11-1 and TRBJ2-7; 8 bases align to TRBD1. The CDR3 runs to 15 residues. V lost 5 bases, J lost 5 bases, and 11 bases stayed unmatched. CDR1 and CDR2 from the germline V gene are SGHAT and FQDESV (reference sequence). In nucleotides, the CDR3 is TGTGCCAGCAGCAGCTACAGCAGGGGGCTGGACGAGCAGTACTTC. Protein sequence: CASSSYSRGLDEQYF. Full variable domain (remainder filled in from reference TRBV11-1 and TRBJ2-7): EAEVAQSPRYKITEKSQAVAFWCDPISGHATLYWYRQILGQGPELLVQFQDESVVDDSQLPKDRFSAERLKGVDSTLKIQPAELGDSAMYLCASSSYSRGLDEQYFGPGTRLTVT.

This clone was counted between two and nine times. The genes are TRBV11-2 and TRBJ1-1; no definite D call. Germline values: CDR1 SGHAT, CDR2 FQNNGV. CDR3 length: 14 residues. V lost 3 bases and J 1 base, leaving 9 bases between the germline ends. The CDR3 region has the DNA TGTGCCAGCAGCTTCGACAACAGGAACACTGAAGCTTTCTTT. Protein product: CASSFDNRNTEAFF. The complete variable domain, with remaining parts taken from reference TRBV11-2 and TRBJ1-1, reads EAGVAQSPRYKIIEKRQSVAFWCNPISGHATLYWYQQILGQGPKLLIQFQNNGVVDDSQLPKDRFSAERLKGVDSTLKIQPAKLEDSAVYLCASSFDNRNTEAFFGQGTRLTVV.

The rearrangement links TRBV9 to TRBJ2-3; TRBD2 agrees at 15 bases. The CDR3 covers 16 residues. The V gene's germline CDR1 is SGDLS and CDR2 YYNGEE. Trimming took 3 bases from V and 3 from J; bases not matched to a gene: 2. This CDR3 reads CASSGGLAGGTDTQYF. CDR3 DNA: TGTGCCAGCAGCGGCGGACTAGCGGGAGGGACAGATACGCAGTATTTT.

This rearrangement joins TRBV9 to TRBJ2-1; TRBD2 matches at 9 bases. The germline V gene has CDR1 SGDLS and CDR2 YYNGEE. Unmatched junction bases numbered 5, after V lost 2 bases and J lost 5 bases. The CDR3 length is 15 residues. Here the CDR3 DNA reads TGTGCCAGCAGCGTGACTAGCGGTACCAACAATGAGCAGTTCTTC. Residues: CASSVTSGTNNEQFF.

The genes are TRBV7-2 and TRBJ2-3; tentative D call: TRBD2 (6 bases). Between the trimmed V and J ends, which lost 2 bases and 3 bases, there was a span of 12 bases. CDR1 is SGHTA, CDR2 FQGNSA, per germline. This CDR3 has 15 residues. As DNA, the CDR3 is TGTGCCAGCAGCTTATCGGGGCGGGAAACAGATACGCAGTATTTT. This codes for CASSLSGRETDTQYF. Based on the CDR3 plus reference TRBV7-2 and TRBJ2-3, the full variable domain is GAGVSQSPSNKVTEKGKDVELRCDPISGHTALYWYRQSLGQGLEFLIYFQGNSAPDKSGLPSDRFSAERTGGSVSTLTIQRTQQEDSAVYLCASSLSGRETDTQYFGPGTRLTVL.

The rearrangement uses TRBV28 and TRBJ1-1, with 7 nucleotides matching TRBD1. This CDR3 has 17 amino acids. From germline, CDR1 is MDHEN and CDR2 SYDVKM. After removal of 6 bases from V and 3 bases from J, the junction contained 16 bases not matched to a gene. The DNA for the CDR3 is TGTGCCAGCAGCAGCTGGACAGGCGGGGGTAGGGACACTGAAGCTTTCTTT. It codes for CASSSWTGGGRDTEAFF.

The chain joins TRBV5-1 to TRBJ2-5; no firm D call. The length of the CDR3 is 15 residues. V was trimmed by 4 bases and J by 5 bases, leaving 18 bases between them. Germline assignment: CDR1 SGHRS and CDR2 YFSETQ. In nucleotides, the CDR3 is TGCGCCAGCAGCAGGGCGGCACTCACATCGGAGACCCAGTACTTC. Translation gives CASSRAALTSETQYF.